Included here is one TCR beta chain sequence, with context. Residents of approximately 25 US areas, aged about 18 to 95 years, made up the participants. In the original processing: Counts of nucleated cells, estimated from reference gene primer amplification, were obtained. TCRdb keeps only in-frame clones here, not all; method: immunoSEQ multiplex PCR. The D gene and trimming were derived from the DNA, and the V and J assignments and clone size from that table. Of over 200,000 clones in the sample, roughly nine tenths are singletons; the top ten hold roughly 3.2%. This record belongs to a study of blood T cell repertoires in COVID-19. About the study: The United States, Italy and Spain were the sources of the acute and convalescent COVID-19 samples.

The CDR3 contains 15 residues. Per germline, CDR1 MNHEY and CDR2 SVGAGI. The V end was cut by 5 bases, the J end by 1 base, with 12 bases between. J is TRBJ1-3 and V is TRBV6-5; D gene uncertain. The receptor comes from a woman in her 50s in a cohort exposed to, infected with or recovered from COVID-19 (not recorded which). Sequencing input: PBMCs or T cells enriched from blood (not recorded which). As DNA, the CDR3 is TGTGCCAGCAGTCCCCGGGGTGGTTCTGGAAACACCATATATTTT. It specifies CASSPRGGSGNTIYF.